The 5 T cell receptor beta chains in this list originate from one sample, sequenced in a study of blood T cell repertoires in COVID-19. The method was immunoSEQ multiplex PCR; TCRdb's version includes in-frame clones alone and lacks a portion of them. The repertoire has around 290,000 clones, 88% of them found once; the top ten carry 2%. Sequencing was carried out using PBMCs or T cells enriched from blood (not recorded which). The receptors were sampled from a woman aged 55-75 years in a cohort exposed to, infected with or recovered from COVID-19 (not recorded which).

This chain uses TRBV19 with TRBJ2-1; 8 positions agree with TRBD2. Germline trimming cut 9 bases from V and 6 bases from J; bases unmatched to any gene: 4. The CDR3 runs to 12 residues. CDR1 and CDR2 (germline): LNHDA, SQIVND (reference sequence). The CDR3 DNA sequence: TGTGCCAGCGGACTAGCCCCCAATGAGCAGTTCTTC. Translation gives CASGLAPNEQFF.

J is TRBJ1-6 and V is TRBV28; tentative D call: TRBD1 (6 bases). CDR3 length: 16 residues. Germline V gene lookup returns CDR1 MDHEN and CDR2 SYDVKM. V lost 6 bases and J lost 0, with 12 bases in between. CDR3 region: CASRGTSGSYNSPLHF. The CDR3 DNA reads TGTGCCAGCAGAGGGACATCGGGCTCCTATAATTCACCCCTCCACTTT.

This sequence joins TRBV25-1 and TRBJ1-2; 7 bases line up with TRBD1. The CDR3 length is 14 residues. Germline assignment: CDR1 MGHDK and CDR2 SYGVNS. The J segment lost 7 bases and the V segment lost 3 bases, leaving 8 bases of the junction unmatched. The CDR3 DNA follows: TGTGCCAGCAGTGACGCCGGGACAGACCGTGGCTACACCTTC. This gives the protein CASSDAGTDRGYTF.

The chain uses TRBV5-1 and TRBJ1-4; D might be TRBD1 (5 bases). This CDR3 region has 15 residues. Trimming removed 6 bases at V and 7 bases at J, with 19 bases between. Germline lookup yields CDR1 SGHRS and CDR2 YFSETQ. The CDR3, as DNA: TGCGCCAGCACCGAGAGCCCGGGGGTTCGTGAAAAACTGTTTTTT. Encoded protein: CASTESPGVREKLFF.

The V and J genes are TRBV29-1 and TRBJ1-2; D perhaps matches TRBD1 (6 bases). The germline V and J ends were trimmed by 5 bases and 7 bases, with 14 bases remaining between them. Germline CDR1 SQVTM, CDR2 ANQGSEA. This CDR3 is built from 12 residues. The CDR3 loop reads CSVKQGNGGYTF. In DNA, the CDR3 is TGCAGCGTTAAACAGGGAAATGGTGGCTACACCTTC.